The TCR beta chain under discussion was sequenced for a study of shared clonotypes between healthy human individuals (dated by TCRdb to the early 2020s). For the wider study: The cohort included three men and a couple of women between 18 and 49 years of age. For each donor, CD4 naive and CD4 memory were each run on three plates, CD8 naive on two plates, and CD8 memory on one plate. Blood TCR repertoires of five healthy adults were deeply sequenced to estimate repertoire size and the extent of clonotype sharing between individuals. To increase sequencing depth and limit assay-specific biases, different laboratories used diverse techniques to prepare libraries and sequence TCR repertoires. Per donor, leukapheresis produced somewhere between about 0.94 and 10 billion PBMCs. The paper's findings and limits, for the study overall: Pairwise subsampling indicated that sequencing depth was expected to affect the degree of clonotype sharing among donors. Naive subsets generally had larger estimated clonotype richness than memory subsets. Around 5% of naive CD4, 3.5% of naive CD8, approximately 2.2% of memory CD4, and approximately 0.39% of memory CD8 clonotypes were shared across four donors. Sampling was limited to blood, and TCR repertoires in tissue likely differ from TCR repertoires in blood. Because the study included a small number of donors, the genetic and exposure-history diversity represented was limited. Higher generation probabilities were observed for clonotypes shared by all four sorted-subset donors than for non-shared clonotypes. Incomplete sequencing was indicated by rarefaction of sorted-subset datasets, despite the large sequencing depth.

Worth noting for this clone: This clone's antigen is unknown. No base quality values were provided; no much bigger clone lies one nucleotide off.

Looking up the germline V gene yields CDR1 SGHRS and CDR2 YFSETQ. V loses 1 base of germline sequence and J loses 0 bases, and the interval between the two ends is 10 bases. The CDR3 has 16 amino acids, counting the end cysteine and phenylalanine. Solely the CDR3 DNA is kept, with 48 bases framed from the first base. Using the deep immunoSEQ assay, multiplex PCR amplified TCR CDR3 regions from genomic DNA. Genomic DNA extracted from each cell subset was distributed evenly over all wells of several immunoSEQ 96-well plates, and each plate served as one replicate. For sorted subsets, each replicate PCR was loaded with 200 ng genomic DNA, equivalent to roughly 30,000 T cell genomes. Purified libraries were measured with a Qubit 3.0 fluorometer, size-checked on a Bioanalyzer 2100, and measured again with the KAPA Library Quantification kit. A separate single-read 150-cycle Illumina NextSeq 550 flow cell was used to sequence each immunoSEQ 96-well plate. In the original analysis: Because the immunoSEQ output included only junctional sequences and no quality scores, the filtering could not be the same as the filtering used for full-length reads. To assign V/J genes and CDR3, sequences were annotated using PyIR, a Python wrapper for IgBLAST v1.9, with IMGT germline references. Reads with weak V/J assignments (E-value above 1e-6), missing CDR3, stop codons, out-of-frame junctions, or ambiguous translated residues were removed. V3J clonotypes were defined as sequences sharing an identical inferred V gene, J gene, and CDR3 amino acid sequence. The percentage overlap between two repertoires was calculated by dividing the number of shared unique clonotypes by the size of the smaller repertoire. Repertoire richness was assessed with RTK rarefaction, the Chao1 estimator, and Recon v2.1 estimates of unobserved clonotypes. Generation probabilities for all TCRbeta clonotypes obtained by the gDNA method from several donors were computed using OLGA. In TCRdb, the immuneACCESS table is reduced to in-frame sequences with V and J assigned. These tables do not hold every clone; where another copy was compared, an unresolved V gene accounts for under half, and the others remain unexplained. That table furnishes V, J and clone size, whereas the DNA furnished D and trimming. The sample has over a million clones on record, around 78% of them singletons. The ten largest clones represent around 0.6% of the sample.

The donors were healthy, HIV-negative adults with no recently reported acute infections or vaccinations. Every donor was a Caucasian adult residing in Nashville, Tennessee, USA. Magnetic negative selection was used to enrich CD4+ T cells, after which naive cells were positively selected on CD45RA and the negative fraction became the memory subset. Blood was obtained by leukapheresis, after which PBMCs were separated by Ficoll-Histopaque density gradient centrifugation and cryopreserved in liquid nitrogen vapor phase. Analytical flow cytometry was used to check the purity and quantity of each magnetically sorted T cell population. Each sorted fraction had its genomic DNA isolated and then quantified by UV absorbance on a Nanodrop 2000c.

The source material was memory CD4+ T cells from PBMCs. Interpreted using the paper, the cell subset or site label stands for: CD45RA-negative fraction. This receptor was obtained from a man aged 18 to 30 in good health. Some clones in this sample may be carry-over from other donors' samples. The sequence links TRBV5-1 to TRBJ2-2; the D gene assignment is ambiguous. CDR3 region: CASSLQTISNTGELFF. The nucleotides read TGCGCCAGCAGCTTGCAAACCATCTCGAACACCGGGGAGCTGTTTTTT.